This T cell receptor (beta chain) was observed in a study of shared clonotypes between healthy human individuals (dated by TCRdb to about 2020). Regarding the research as a whole: The cohort comprised a couple of women and three men aged 18 to 49 years. For each donor, CD4 naive and CD4 memory were each given three plates, CD8 naive was given two plates, and CD8 memory was given one plate. To estimate repertoire size and how much clonotype sharing occurs between individuals, the study deeply sequenced the blood TCR repertoires of roughly 5 healthy adults. Libraries were prepared and TCR repertoires were sequenced by different laboratories using diverse techniques, in order to increase sequencing depth and limit assay-specific biases. Each donor's leukapheresis produced roughly between roughly 0.9 and 8.9 billion PBMCs. The research as a whole found: Naive subsets generally had larger estimated clonotype richness than memory subsets did. The small number of donors limited the genetic and exposure-history diversity represented. Higher generation probabilities were observed for clonotypes shared by all four sorted-subset donors than for non-shared clonotypes. Only blood was sampled, and tissue TCR repertoires likely differ from those in blood. Even with the large sequencing depth, rarefaction of the sorted-subset datasets indicated that sequencing was incomplete. Across a handful of donors, approximately 4.6% of naive CD4, roughly 3.5% of naive CD8, about 2.3% of memory CD4, and around 0.4% of memory CD8 clonotypes were shared. Based on pairwise subsampling, the degree of clonotype sharing among donors was expected to be affected by sequencing depth.

The donors were healthy, HIV-negative adults who had no recently reported acute infections or vaccinations. Every donor was a Caucasian adult living in Nashville, Tennessee, USA. CD4+ T cells were enriched by magnetic negative selection; naive cells were then positively selected on CD45RA, and the negative fraction formed the memory subset. Blood was obtained by leukapheresis, after which PBMCs were separated by Ficoll-Histopaque density gradient centrifugation and cryopreserved in liquid nitrogen vapor phase. Purity and quantity of every magnetically sorted T cell population were checked by analytical flow cytometry. From each sorted fraction, genomic DNA was isolated and quantified by UV absorbance on a Nanodrop 2000c. This clone came up many times. Its antigen remains unidentified. No much larger clone exists at a distance of one base, and base qualities are not known. TCR CDR3 regions were amplified from genomic DNA by multiplex PCR using the deep immunoSEQ assay. Genomic DNA extracted from each cell subset was distributed evenly over all wells of several immunoSEQ 96-well plates, and each plate served as one replicate. Each replicate PCR for sorted subsets received about 210 ng genomic DNA, equal to roughly 29,000 T cell genomes. Purified libraries were quantified with a Qubit 3.0 fluorometer, sized on a Bioanalyzer 2100, and re-quantified with the KAPA Library Quantification kit. Every immunoSEQ 96-well plate was sequenced on a separate single-read 150-cycle Illumina NextSeq 550 flow cell. The paper's data handling went like this. Because the immunoSEQ output held only junctional sequences and lacked quality scores, the filtering could not match the filtering applied to full-length reads. Sequences were annotated with PyIR, a Python wrapper for IgBLAST v1.9, and V/J genes and CDR3 were assigned using IMGT germline references. Any read was removed if the V/J assignment was weak (E-value above 1e-6), the CDR3 was missing, or the read contained stop codons, out-of-frame junctions, or ambiguous translated residues. A V3J clonotype was defined by an identical inferred V gene, J gene, and CDR3 amino acid sequence. The percentage overlap between two repertoires was calculated by dividing the number of shared unique clonotypes by the size of the smaller repertoire. Three approaches were used to assess repertoire richness: RTK rarefaction, the Chao1 estimator, and Recon v2.1 estimates of unobserved clonotypes. For all TCRbeta clonotypes obtained by the gDNA method from four donors, generation probabilities were computed with OLGA. The immuneACCESS repertoire file appears here via TCRdb, limited to in-frame rearrangements. These files lack a portion of the clones; in checked studies, under half of the deficit traces to unresolved V genes, and the cause of the others is not known. V and J calls and clone size come straight from that table; D and trimming were deduced from the DNA. Recorded for this sample are 950,000 to 1,300,000 clones; 65% to 80% of them occurred a single time. The ten top clones hold 1.4% of the sample.

The CDR3 holds 16 amino acids from the cysteine to the phenylalanine. Kept here is only the CDR3 DNA, which spans 48 bases and is read in frame from base 1. At the junction V is shortened by 2 bases and J by 7 bases; bases outside the gene matches: 3. CDR1 and CDR2 (KGHSH, LQKENI) derive from the germline V gene. Here the chain combines TRBV18 and TRBJ2-2; 14 bases in the middle match TRBD2. This TCR was sampled from a man aged 18 to 30 in good health. Sequencing was performed on memory CD4+ T cells sorted from blood. The meaning of the sample's cell subset or site label: CD45RA-negative fraction. The CDR3 loop reads CASSPGLAGGGGELFF. The DNA sequence is given as TGTGCCAGCTCACCAGGACTAGCGGGAGGAGGCGGGGAGCTGTTTTTT.